Below are 18 T cell receptor beta chains sequenced from a single sample in a study of CXCR3-negative and CXCR3-positive naive CD8 T cells. Study-level results: A higher hydrophobicity marked the TRB CDR3s of CXCR3-positive naive cells versus CXCR3-negative naive cells.

Preparation of TRB cDNA libraries relied on 5' RACE carrying UMI labels. No DNA is given; TCRdb re-called the 5' RACE reads and lists each CDR3 protein once. The sample includes about 150,000 distinct CDR3 sequences. Their recognized antigens are unknown. The sequenced sample was naive CXCR3+ CD8+ T cells from blood. Subset specified: CD45RO-CCR7+CD27+CD95- naive CD8+ T cells expressing CXCR3 (TNR3+). Receptors originate from a human donor in good health. Some clones in this sample may be carry-over from other donors' samples.

V and J are TRBV15 and TRBJ2-7; no DNA is available, so the TRBD1 call from TCRdb remains unchecked. The CDR3 has 15 residues. Germline V gene data show CDR1 as LNHNV and CDR2 as YYDKDF (reference sequence). The CDR3 sequence is CATSSPRDGPYEQYF.

The V gene is TRBV18, the J gene TRBJ2-5. Germline lookup yields CDR1 KGHSH and CDR2 LQKENI. There are 12 residues in the CDR3. The CDR3: CASSSPLETQYF.

This chain uses TRBV5-4 with TRBJ2-7; TCRdb names TRBD1, which stays unverified in the absence of DNA. This CDR3 spans 14 amino acids. From germline, CDR1 is SGHNT and CDR2 YYREEE (reference sequence). CDR3 region: CASSLGANAYEQYF.

This rearrangement joins TRBV4-1 to TRBJ2-2. CDR3 size: 15 residues. The germline gives CDR1 MGHRA, CDR2 YSYEKL. The CDR3: CASSQQLPSTGELFF.

V usage is TRBV29-1 and J usage is TRBJ1-2; checking the TCRdb D call of TRBD1 is not possible without DNA. From germline, CDR1 is SQVTM and CDR2 ANQGSEA. The CDR3 runs 13 residues. The CDR3 region is CSAPDRAGLGYTF.

This chain links TRBV7-2 with TRBJ2-7. The CDR3 contains 12 residues. Germline-derived CDR1 and CDR2 are SGHTA and FQGNSA. The chain's CDR3 is CASTDPGYEQYF.

The gene calls are TRBV4-2 and TRBJ1-1; there is no DNA to check the TCRdb D call of TRBD1. The CDR3 totals 16 residues. The V gene's germline CDR1 is LGHNA and CDR2 YNFKEQ. CDR3 residues: CASSQDGSWGYTEAFF.

The chain employs TRBV15 and TRBJ2-2; the TRBD1 assignment by TCRdb is unverifiable without DNA. The CDR3 sequence is 15 residues long. Germline CDR1 is LNHNV and CDR2 is YYDKDF (reference sequence). The CDR3 loop reads CATSRDAGSTGELFF.

The chain joins TRBV3-1 to TRBJ2-2. The CDR3 contains 17 residues. CDR1 and CDR2 (germline): LGHDT, YNNKEL (reference sequence). The CDR3 sequence: CASSQDPDRINTGELFF.

The rearrangement uses TRBV5-6 and TRBJ1-2; TCRdb's D call of TRBD1 is untestable without DNA. Germline loops: CDR1 SGHDT, CDR2 YYEEEE. The CDR3 covers 15 residues. CDR3 in amino acids: CASRQGQGTLYGYTF.

The rearrangement uses TRBV20-1 and TRBJ2-3; TCRdb's D call of TRBD2 is untestable without DNA. The CDR3 totals 16 residues. Looked up from germline, CDR1 is DFQATT and CDR2 is SNEGSKA (reference sequence). CDR3 region: CSASGTSGGATDTQYF.

This rearrangement joins TRBV4-2 to TRBJ2-5; TCRdb gives TRBD1 as the D gene, but with no DNA this cannot be confirmed. The CDR3 extends over 15 amino acids. Germline V gene lookup returns CDR1 LGHNA and CDR2 YNFKEQ. CDR3 region: CASSQVNRVEETQYF.

The rearrangement uses TRBV7-2 and TRBJ1-1; the TCRdb D gene call, TRBD1, has no DNA to confirm it. Germline values: CDR1 SGHTA, CDR2 FQGNSA. This CDR3 is built from 15 residues. CDR3 sequence reads: CASNNWGQLNTEAFF.

This sequence joins TRBV7-9 and TRBJ2-1; TCRdb lists TRBD2, though no DNA is available to test this call. Germline loops: CDR1 SEHNR, CDR2 FQNEAQ (reference sequence). The CDR3 is 18 amino acids. This CDR3 is CASSAGLAGGKNYNEQFF.

The J gene is TRBJ2-5, the V gene TRBV5-1. The CDR3 length is 14 residues. CDR1 is SGHRS and CDR2 is YFSETQ in the germline V gene. The CDR3 loop reads CASSWGYKEETQYF. Supplemented by reference TRBV5-1 and TRBJ2-5, the full variable domain reads KAGVTQTPRYLIKTRGQQVTLSCSPISGHRSVSWYQQTPGQGLQFLFEYFSETQRNKGNFPGRFSGRQFSNSRSEMNVSTLELGDSALYLCASSWGYKEETQYFGPGTRLLVL.

The V call is TRBV4-2, the J call TRBJ2-1. CDR3 length: 13 residues. CDR1 and CDR2 (germline): LGHNA, YNFKEQ. The CDR3 sequence: CASSQVPYNEQFF.

V is TRBV29-1 and J is TRBJ1-2; the TRBD1 assignment by TCRdb is unverifiable without DNA. The CDR3 covers 14 residues. CDR1 SQVTM and CDR2 ANQGSEA come from the germline V gene. CDR3 region: CSVAPTGIHYGYTF.

This chain uses TRBV28 with TRBJ2-7. The CDR3 sequence is 14 residues long. Per the germline V gene, CDR1 is MDHEN and CDR2 is SYDVKM. CDR3 sequence: CASSPTGGPYEQYF. The full variable domain, completed using reference TRBV28 and TRBJ2-7, is DVKVTQSSRYLVKRTGEKVFLECVQDMDHENMFWYRQDPGLGLRLIYFSYDVKMKEKGDIPEGYSVSREKKERFSLILESASTNQTSMYLCASSPTGGPYEQYFGPGTRLTVT.